These 16 T cell receptor beta chains were all obtained from the same sample, sequenced in a study of control samples from healthy donors and cancer patients. Only in-frame clones appear in the TCRdb table, and some are missing; sequencing was by immunoSEQ multiplex PCR. The table lists roughly 200,000 clones, 90% to 95% of them singletons. Input material: blood. The receptors originated from a young man in good health.

J is TRBJ2-3 and V is TRBV5-1, with TRBD2 matching over 11 bases. The germline CDR1 and CDR2 sequences are SGHRS and YFSETQ. The CDR3 loop spans 17 amino acids. The V gene end was trimmed by 0 bases and the J gene end by 1 base; junction bases not matched to a gene: 4. The CDR3 DNA reads TGCGCCAGCAGCTTGGGACTAGCGGGGAGCGGCACAGATACGCAGTATTTT. Translation gives CASSLGLAGSGTDTQYF.

V and J are TRBV5-1 and TRBJ2-3; perhaps TRBD2 as D (6 bases). The CDR3 totals 15 residues. CDR1 SGHRS and CDR2 YFSETQ come from the germline V gene. The ends were cut back, 5 bases at V and 0 bases at J, with 13 bases in the middle. The CDR3 DNA is TGCGCCAGCAGACCTGCTAGCGTTAGCACAGATACGCAGTATTTT. Translation gives CASRPASVSTDTQYF.

The chain has TRBV6-1 and TRBJ2-7, with a possible D match to TRBD2 (6 bases). Trimming removed 1 base from V and 1 base from J, with 11 bases in between. The CDR3 consists of 15 residues. Germline assignment: CDR1 MNHNS and CDR2 SASEGT. In DNA form, the CDR3 reads TGTGCCAGCAGTGAAGGTTCAGGGAGGTCCTACGAGCAGTACTTC. It yields the protein CASSEGSGRSYEQYF.

The chain carries TRBV7-8 and TRBJ1-2; TRBD1 aligns across 8 bases. This CDR3 spans 14 amino acids. V gave up 5 bases and J gave up 3 bases; unmatched junction bases: 5. The germline gives CDR1 SGHVS, CDR2 FQNEAQ. The CDR3 nucleotides read TGTGCCAGCAGCCCGGGGACAGGCGACTATGGCTACACCTTC. Translating gives CASSPGTGDYGYTF.

The gene calls are TRBV7-3 and TRBJ2-1; 9 positions match TRBD1. The CDR3 runs to 15 residues. The trim removed 4 bases at V and 7 bases at J, leaving 8 bases unmatched. The germline V gene has CDR1 SGHTA and CDR2 FQGTGA. The CDR3 nucleotides read TGTGCCAGCAGCTCCCAGACAGGGGGTACGAATGAGCAGTTCTTC. Protein sequence: CASSSQTGGTNEQFF.

The chain carries TRBV5-6 and TRBJ1-6; D unclear. This CDR3 is 13 amino acids long. V gave up 2 bases and J gave up 13 bases, with 13 bases separating them. CDR1 is SGHDT, CDR2 YYEEEE, per germline. CDR3 loop: CASSFVPTAPLHF. The CDR3 DNA reads as TGTGCCAGCAGCTTCGTCCCCACAGCTCCCCTCCACTTT.

The J gene is TRBJ1-3, the V gene TRBV30; the D is unclear. CDR3 size: 13 residues. The ends were cut back, 0 bases at V and 0 bases at J, with 3 bases in the middle. The germline gives CDR1 GTSNPN, CDR2 SVGIG (reference sequence). Written as DNA, the CDR3 is TGTGCCTGGAGTGTGAACTCTGGAAACACCATATATTTT. Amino acids: CAWSVNSGNTIYF. Using reference TRBV30 and TRBJ1-3 for the parts outside the CDR3, the full variable domain is SQTIHQWPATLVQPVGSPLSLECTVEGTSNPNLYWYRQAAGRGLQLLFYSVGIGQISSEVPQNLSASRPQDRQFILSSKKLLLSDSGFYLCAWSVNSGNTIYFGEGSWLTVV.

This chain uses TRBV24-1 with TRBJ1-3; TRBD1 is a possible D gene (6 bases). Trimming left V 3 bases short and J 0 bases short, with 17 bases between. Per the germline V gene, CDR1 is KGHDR and CDR2 is SFDVKD. CDR3 length: 18 residues. The CDR3 protein is CATSDAGQGSYSGNTIYF. In DNA, the CDR3 is TGTGCCACCAGTGATGCCGGCCAGGGGTCCTACTCTGGAAACACCATATATTTT.

This chain uses TRBV30 with TRBJ1-2, with 8 nucleotides matching TRBD1. The CDR3 consists of 17 residues. Trimming at V came to 3 bases and at J to 7 bases, leaving 19 bases not matched to a gene. Germline CDR1 is GTSNPN and CDR2 is SVGIG (reference sequence). Here the CDR3 DNA reads TGTGCCTGGAGCGCCTACGGACAGGGCATTTTTTCGCGTGGCTACACCTTC. It encodes CAWSAYGQGIFSRGYTF.

The chain couples TRBV3-1 (or the pseudogene TRBV3-2) to TRBJ1-6; D is undetermined. The V gene's germline CDR1 is LGHDT and CDR2 YNNKEL (reference sequence). The CDR3 extends over 15 amino acids. Trimming stripped 4 bases from V and 10 bases from J, with 17 bases between. CDR3 amino acids: CASSPELMVGSPLHF. The CDR3 DNA sequence: TGTGCCAGCAGCCCGGAGCTGATGGTAGGGTCACCCCTCCACTTT.

The CDR3 loop reads CASSLRRGGNSYNEQFF. The CDR3 region has the DNA TGTGCCAGCAGCTTACGGCGGGGGGGGAACTCCTACAATGAGCAGTTCTTC. The rearrangement links TRBV7-6 to TRBJ2-1; 9 positions match TRBD2. This CDR3 has 17 residues. V gave up 2 bases and J gave up 0 bases; unmatched junction bases: 5. Germline V gene data show CDR1 as SGHVS and CDR2 as FNYEAQ.

This clone came up once. The CDR3 here is CASSPVQGASNEKLFF. In DNA form, the CDR3 reads TGTGCCAGCTCACCGGTACAGGGGGCATCTAATGAAAAACTGTTTTTT. This chain connects TRBV18 to TRBJ1-4, with 9 bases identical to TRBD1. The CDR3 contains 16 residues. Germline values: CDR1 KGHSH, CDR2 LQKENI. Trimming took 3 bases from V and 3 from J; bases not matched to a gene: 5.

V and J are TRBV2 and TRBJ2-7; TRBD1 matches at 10 bases. V lost 6 bases to trimming and J lost 4 bases; unmatched junction nucleotides: 6. Germline values: CDR1 SNHLY, CDR2 FYNNEI. This CDR3 is built from 14 residues. The CDR3 spells CASRLGQGGYEQYF. The CDR3 DNA sequence: TGTGCCAGCAGATTAGGACAGGGGGGTTACGAGCAGTACTTC.

The chain combines TRBV5-1 with TRBJ2-1; 9 nucleotides agree with TRBD1. The V gene's germline CDR1 is SGHRS and CDR2 YFSETQ. Trimming took 5 bases from V and 7 from J; bases not matched to a gene: 7. The CDR3 is 14 amino acids. The CDR3 reads CASSSGTGSNEQFF. CDR3 sequence (DNA): TGCGCCAGCAGTTCCGGGACAGGGTCGAATGAGCAGTTCTTC.

Of note for this clone: This CDR3 is also generated by other DNA sequences in the sample. This chain connects TRBV4-1 to TRBJ1-5; 7 bases fit TRBD1. V shed 4 bases and J 5 bases; nucleotides not matched to a gene: 2. The CDR3 has 13 amino acids. CDR1 and CDR2 from the germline V gene are MGHRA and YSYEKL. The CDR3: CASSRQGHQPQHF. CDR3 DNA: TGCGCCAGCAGCCGACAGGGTCATCAGCCCCAGCATTTT.

This clone is judged medium-sized. The CDR3 loop reads CASSQEGLGDTQYF. Written as DNA, the CDR3 is TGTGCCAGCAGCCAAGAGGGTTTAGGAGATACGCAGTATTTT. This chain joins TRBV4-2 and TRBJ2-3; D gene uncertain. Per the germline V gene, CDR1 is LGHNA and CDR2 is YNFKEQ. The CDR3 runs 14 residues. Trimming left V 0 bases short and J 5 bases short, with 9 bases between.